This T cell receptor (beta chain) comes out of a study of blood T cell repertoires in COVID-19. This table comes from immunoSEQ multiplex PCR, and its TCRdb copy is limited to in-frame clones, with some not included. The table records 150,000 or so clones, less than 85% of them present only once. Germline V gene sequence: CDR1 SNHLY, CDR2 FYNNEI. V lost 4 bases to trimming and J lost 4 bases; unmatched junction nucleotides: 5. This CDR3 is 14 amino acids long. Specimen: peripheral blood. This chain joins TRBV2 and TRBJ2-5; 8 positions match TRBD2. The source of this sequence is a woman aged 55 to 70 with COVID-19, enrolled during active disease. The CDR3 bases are TGTGCCAGCAGTGTAATCAGCGGGGGAGAGACCCAGTACTTC. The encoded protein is CASSVISGGETQYF.